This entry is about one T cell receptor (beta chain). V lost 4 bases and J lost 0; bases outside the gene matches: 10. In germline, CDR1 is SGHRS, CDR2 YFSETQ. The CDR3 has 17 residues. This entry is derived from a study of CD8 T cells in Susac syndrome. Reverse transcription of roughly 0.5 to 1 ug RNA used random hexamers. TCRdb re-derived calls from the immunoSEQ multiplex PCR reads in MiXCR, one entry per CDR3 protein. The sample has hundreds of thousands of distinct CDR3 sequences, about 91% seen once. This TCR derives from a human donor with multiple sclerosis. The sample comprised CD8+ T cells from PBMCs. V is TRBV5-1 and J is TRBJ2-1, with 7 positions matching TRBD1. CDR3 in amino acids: CASSQGVNLRSYNEQFF. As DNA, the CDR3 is TGCGCCAGCAGCCAGGGGGTCAATTTACGCTCCTACAATGAGCAGTTCTTC.